This TCR beta chain appears in the sequencing data of a study of T cells after yellow fever vaccination. CDR1 SGHRS and CDR2 YFSETQ come from the germline V gene. The V segment lost 4 bases and the J segment 2 bases; nucleotides outside the gene matches: 6. CDR3 length equals 14 residues. Each CDR3 protein is one row after TCRdb ran MiXCR on the 5' RACE reads. Altogether about 50,000 distinct CDR3 sequences are present, roughly 6.9% being singletons, with the ten largest covering roughly 40%. This sequence was found in a young man who received the YFV17D yellow fever vaccine. This sequence joins TRBV5-1 and TRBJ2-7; 7 bases are a match to TRBD1. This specimen was CD8+ T cells sorted from PBMCs, taken on the day of the first yellow fever vaccination. The CDR3 spells CASSTTGAPYEQYV. In nucleotides, the CDR3 is TGCGCCAGCAGCACCACAGGGGCACCCTACGAGCAGTACGTC.